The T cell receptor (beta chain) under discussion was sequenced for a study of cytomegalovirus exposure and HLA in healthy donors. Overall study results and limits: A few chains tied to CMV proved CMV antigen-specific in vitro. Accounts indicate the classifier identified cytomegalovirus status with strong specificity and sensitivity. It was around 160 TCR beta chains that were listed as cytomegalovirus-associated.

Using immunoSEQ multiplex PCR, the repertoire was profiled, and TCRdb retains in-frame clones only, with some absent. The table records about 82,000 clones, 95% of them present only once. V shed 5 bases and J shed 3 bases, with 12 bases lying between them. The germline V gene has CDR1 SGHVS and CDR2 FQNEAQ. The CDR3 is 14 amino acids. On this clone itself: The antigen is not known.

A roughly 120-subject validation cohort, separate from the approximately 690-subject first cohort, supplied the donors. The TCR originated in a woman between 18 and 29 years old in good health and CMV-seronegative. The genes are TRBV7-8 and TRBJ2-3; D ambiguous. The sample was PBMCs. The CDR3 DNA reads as TGTGCCAGCAGCCCCCTGGAACAGACAGATACGCAGTATTTT. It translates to CASSPLEQTDTQYF.